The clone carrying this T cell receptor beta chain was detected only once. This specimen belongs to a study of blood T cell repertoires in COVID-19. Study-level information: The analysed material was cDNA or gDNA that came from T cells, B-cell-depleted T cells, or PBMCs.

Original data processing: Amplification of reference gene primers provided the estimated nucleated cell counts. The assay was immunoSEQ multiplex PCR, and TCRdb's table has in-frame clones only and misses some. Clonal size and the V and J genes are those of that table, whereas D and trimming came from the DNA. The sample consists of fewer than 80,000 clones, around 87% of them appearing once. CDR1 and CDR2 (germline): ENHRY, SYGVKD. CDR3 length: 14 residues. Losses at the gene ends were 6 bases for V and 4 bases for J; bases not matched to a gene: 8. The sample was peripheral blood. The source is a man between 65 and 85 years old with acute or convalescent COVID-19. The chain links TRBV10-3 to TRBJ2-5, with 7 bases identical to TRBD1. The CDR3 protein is CAISLTGLGETQYF. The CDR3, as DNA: TGTGCCATCAGCCTGACAGGGTTAGGAGAGACCCAGTACTTC.